The TCR beta chain described here comes from a study of T cell repertoires in cytomegalovirus infection. At the level of the study: Both a matching HLA type and CMV infection were indicated by public TCR beta signatures.

This clonotype occurred a few times. The target antigen is unknown. General study points: The ex vivo response was dominated by HLA-C-restricted CMV-specific TCR beta clonotypes.

TCRdb reprocessed the reads with MiXCR, giving one entry per CDR3 protein. The table lists about 400,000 distinct CDR3 sequences, around a sixth of them singletons, with 8.5% to 10% in the top ten. The trim removed 4 bases at V and 0 bases at J, leaving 6 bases unmatched. The CDR3 covers 16 residues. The germline CDR1 and CDR2 sequences are DFQATT and SNEGSKA (reference sequence). The chain links TRBV20-1 to TRBJ2-3, with 11 bases fitting TRBD2. Sequenced material: PBMCs. This receptor was taken from a human donor in good health (CMV status not recorded). Some clones in this sample may be carry-over from other donors' samples. The CDR3 is CSATASGRISTDTQYF. The DNA of the CDR3 is TGCAGTGCTACCGCTAGCGGGAGGATAAGCACAGATACGCAGTATTTT.